This TCR beta chain originates from a study of blood T cell repertoires in COVID-19. Study overall: Donors in the United States, Italy and Spain gave samples during acute or convalescent COVID-19. Sources were T cells, B-cell-depleted T cells, or PBMCs; the material itself was cDNA or gDNA.

Germline CDR1 is SEHNR and CDR2 is FQNEAQ (reference sequence). The ends were cut back, 4 bases at V and 7 bases at J, with 17 bases in the middle. The length of the CDR3 is 15 residues. Per the original data handling: Nucleated cell number was recorded as an estimate derived from reference gene primer amplification. Profiling relied on immunoSEQ multiplex PCR, and the TCRdb table lists in-frame clones only, not all of them. From that table come the V and J calls and clone size; the DNA was used to work out D and trimming. This sample yields 200,000 to 250,000 clones, of which approximately 90% are seen a single time; 5.9% belongs to the top ten.

The V gene is TRBV7-9, the J gene TRBJ1-5; maybe TRBD1 (6 bases). Specimen: peripheral blood. The TCR was taken from a man older than 75 with acute or convalescent COVID-19. CDR3 nucleotide sequence: TGTGCCAGCAGCTCGAAGGGGGGGGTTGGCCAGCCCCAGCATTTT. Translation: CASSSKGGVGQPQHF.